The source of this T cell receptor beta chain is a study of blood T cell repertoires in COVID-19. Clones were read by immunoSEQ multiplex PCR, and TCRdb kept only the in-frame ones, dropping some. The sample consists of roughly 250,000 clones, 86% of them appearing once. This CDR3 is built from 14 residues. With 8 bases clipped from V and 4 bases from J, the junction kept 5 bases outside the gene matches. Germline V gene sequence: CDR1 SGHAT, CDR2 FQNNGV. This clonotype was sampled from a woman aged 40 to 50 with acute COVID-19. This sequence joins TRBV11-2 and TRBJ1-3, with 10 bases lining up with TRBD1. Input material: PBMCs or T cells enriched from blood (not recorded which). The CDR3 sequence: CASRQGAEGNTIYF. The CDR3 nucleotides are TGTGCCAGCCGACAGGGGGCGGAAGGAAACACCATATATTTT.